The text below deals with one T cell receptor beta chain. Its antigen is not known. The CDR3 extends over 13 amino acids. Germline lookup yields CDR1 MNHEY and CDR2 SVGAGI. UMIs with a 6-nucleotide sample barcode were added by template switching. TCRdb re-called the 5' RACE reads, yielding one record per CDR3 amino acid sequence without DNA. This table holds 350,000 to 400,000 distinct CDR3 sequences. This specimen belongs to a study of monozygotic twins with inflammatory bowel disease. Findings and limits, study-wide: Repertoire similarity matched across concordant and discordant twins, perhaps owing to limited power. Relative to healthy twins, IBD patients had fewer clonotypes in common with others, a gap that was especially apparent with disease activity.

This receptor was obtained from a human donor with ulcerative colitis or Crohn's disease, or a healthy co-twin of an affected twin (not recorded which). The chain links TRBV6-5 to TRBJ2-5. Sample: blood. The CDR3 protein is CASSYEVRETQYF.